A selection of T cell receptor beta chains follows, all from one sample in a study of blood T cells in healthy people across ages. TCRdb ran MiXCR on the 5' RACE reads and lists one entry per CDR3 protein. The table has about a million distinct CDR3 sequences, approximately 38% seen once. Sequencing was carried out using blood. The receptors derive from a man aged 18 to 29 in good health. Both conserved end residues are part of each CDR3. Fields, in order: CDR3 protein, CDR3 DNA, J gene, D gene, V gene, clone size. D genes are given only for firm matches. For some rows the clone size is stated as once, few or many, or as a class when expanded; others skip it.

CASSQVAPTGAGNSPLHF | TGCGCCAGCAGCCAAGTAGCCCCGACAGGCGCGGGGAATTCACCCCTCCACTTT | TRBJ1-6 | . | TRBV4-3 | .
CSATGWGAETQYF | TGCAGTGCTACCGGGTGGGGGGCAGAGACCCAGTACTTC | TRBJ2-5 | . | TRBV20-1 | .
CASSVLDRATDTQYF | TGTGCCAGCAGCGTACTCGACAGGGCCACAGATACGCAGTATTTT | TRBJ2-3 | TRBD1 | TRBV9 | few
CASTLGLGVYEQYF | TGTGCCAGCACTTTAGGGCTAGGGGTCTACGAGCAGTACTTC | TRBJ2-7 | . | TRBV12-3/TRBV12-4 | .
CASRPASSYNSPLHF | TGTGCCAGCCGTCCAGCTAGCTCCTATAATTCACCCCTCCACTTT | TRBJ1-6 | . | TRBV27 | few
CSAPRSAFQVTDTQYF | TGCAGTGCTCCCCGGAGTGCCTTTCAAGTGACAGATACGCAGTATTTT | TRBJ2-3 | . | TRBV20-1 | .
CASSQVRGLNGYTF | TGTGCCAGCAGCCAAGTGAGAGGGCTGAATGGCTACACCTTC | TRBJ1-2 | . | TRBV3-1 | few
CASSSFPSSNQPQHF | TGTGCCAGCAGTTCTTTTCCATCAAGCAATCAGCCCCAGCATTTT | TRBJ1-5 | . | TRBV6-5 | .
CASKLDRGGAEAFF | TGTGCCAGCAAACTTGACAGGGGAGGCGCTGAAGCTTTCTTT | TRBJ1-1 | TRBD1 | TRBV6-4 | .
CSAKGQINQPQHF | TGCAGTGCTAAGGGACAAATAAATCAGCCCCAGCATTTT | TRBJ1-5 | . | TRBV20-1 | .
CATSDGQVGTDTQYF | TGTGCCACCAGTGATGGACAGGTAGGCACAGATACGCAGTATTTT | TRBJ2-3 | TRBD1 | TRBV24-1 | .
CASSRSDLRNEQFF | TGCGCCAGCAGCAGGAGCGATCTACGGAATGAGCAGTTCTTC | TRBJ2-1 | . | TRBV5-1 | few
CASSWGTGGSYNEQYF | TGTGCCAGCAGCTGGGGGACAGGGGGCTCCTACAATGAGCAGTACTTC | TRBJ2-7 | TRBD1 | TRBV5-4 | .
CASSQERTTNYGYTF | TGTGCCAGCAGCCAAGAGCGAACCACCAACTATGGCTACACCTTC | TRBJ1-2 | . | TRBV4-2 | .
CASSYSGEFNEQFF | TGTGCCAGCAGCTACTCAGGGGAATTCAATGAGCAGTTCTTC | TRBJ2-1 | . | TRBV7-2 | .
CASRGRGPYGYTF | TGTGCCAGCAGGGGCAGGGGACCTTATGGCTACACCTTC | TRBJ1-2 | . | TRBV2 | once
CATSDPRDSRTDTQYF | TGTGCCACCAGTGATCCCCGGGACAGTAGGACAGATACGCAGTATTTT | TRBJ2-3 | TRBD1 | TRBV24-1 | .
CASSVNRRANNEQFF | TGTGCCAGCAGTGTTAACAGGAGAGCTAACAATGAGCAGTTCTTC | TRBJ2-1 | . | TRBV27 | few
CASSLRHGGTDTQYF | TGCGCCAGCAGCTTGAGACACGGCGGTACGGATACGCAGTATTTT | TRBJ2-3 | . | TRBV5-1 | few
CASRHSGTLNGEQYF | TGTGCCAGCAGGCACTCCGGGACTCTCAATGGGGAGCAGTACTTC | TRBJ2-7 | . | TRBV12-3/TRBV12-4 | few
CASRHWEGANTDTQYF | TGTGCCAGCAGACACTGGGAGGGGGCGAATACAGATACGCAGTATTTT | TRBJ2-3 | . | TRBV11-2 | few
CAISESGQLSYEQYF | TGTGCCATCAGTGAGTCTGGGCAGCTCTCCTACGAGCAGTACTTC | TRBJ2-7 | . | TRBV10-3 | .
CASSLAEKLYNEQFF | TGCGCCAGCAGCTTGGCCGAAAAACTCTACAATGAGCAGTTCTTC | TRBJ2-1 | . | TRBV5-1 | .